Sequencing of this TCR beta chain was carried out in a study of T cell responses to AZD1222 COVID-19 vaccine. Whole-study findings and limits: When two AZD1222 doses had been given, Spike-specific TCR breadth and depth rose. Just 5 to 7 AZD1222 recipients tested seropositive at baseline. Nearly half of spike-specific TCRs reportedly target unmutated variant regions.

Assay used: immunoSEQ multiplex PCR; TCRdb lists only in-frame clones, some missing. The sample lists approximately 68,000 clones, roughly 88% occurring once. As for this clone: Its antigen is not identified.

The CDR3 is 16 amino acids. Trimming shortened V by 3 bases and J by 7 bases, and 23 bases separated the two germline ends. In germline, CDR1 is SGDLS, CDR2 YYNGEE. This TCR was recovered from an adult in good health. Sequencing was performed on peripheral blood, taken on day 0 of AZD1222 vaccination. The rearrangement uses TRBV9 and TRBJ2-7; D may be TRBD1 (6 bases). CDR3 nucleotide sequence: TGTGCCAGCAGCGGAGGGGGACCCGGACACAGCCGTGAGCAGTACTTC. It yields the protein CASSGGGPGHSREQYF.